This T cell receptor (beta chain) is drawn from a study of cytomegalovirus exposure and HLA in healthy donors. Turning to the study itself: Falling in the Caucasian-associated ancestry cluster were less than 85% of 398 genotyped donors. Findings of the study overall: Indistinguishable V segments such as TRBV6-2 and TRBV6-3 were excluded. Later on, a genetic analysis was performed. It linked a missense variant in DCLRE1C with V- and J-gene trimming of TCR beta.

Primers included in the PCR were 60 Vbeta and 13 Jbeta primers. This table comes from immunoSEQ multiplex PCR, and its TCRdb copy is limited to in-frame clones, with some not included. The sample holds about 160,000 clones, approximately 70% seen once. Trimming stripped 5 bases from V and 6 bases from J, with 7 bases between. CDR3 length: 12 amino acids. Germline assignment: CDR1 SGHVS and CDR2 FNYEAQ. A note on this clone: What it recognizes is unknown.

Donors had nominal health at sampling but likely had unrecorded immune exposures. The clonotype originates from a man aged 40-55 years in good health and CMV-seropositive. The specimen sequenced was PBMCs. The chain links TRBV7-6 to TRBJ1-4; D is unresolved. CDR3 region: CASSKRDEKLFF. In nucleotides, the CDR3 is TGTGCCAGCAGCAAAAGAGATGAAAAACTGTTTTTT.